A selection of T cell receptor beta chains follows, all from one sample in a study of blood T cell repertoires in COVID-19. Libraries were prepared by immunoSEQ multiplex PCR; TCRdb keeps only in-frame clonotypes and omits some of them. The table shows about 250,000 clones, with roughly 80% occurring only once. Sequenced: PBMCs or T cells enriched from blood (not recorded which). Receptors originate from a man aged 40-49 years who had been exposed to COVID-19. Each CDR3 is given without its conserved first and last residue. A clone size is listed for some rows: how often the clone was seen (once, few, many), or a class if it is expanded.

clone size: once; V gene: TRBV30; J gene: TRBJ1-1; CDR3 protein: AWTKGVNTEAF
clone size: .; V gene: TRBV20-1; J gene: TRBJ2-1; CDR3 protein: SAGGLAGNEQF
clone size: few; V gene: TRBV19; J gene: TRBJ2-4; CDR3 protein: ASEARRDVAKNIQY
clone size: many; V gene: TRBV2; J gene: TRBJ2-1; CDR3 protein: ASRTSGNNEQF
clone size: .; V gene: TRBV25-1; J gene: TRBJ2-1; CDR3 protein: ASSELWHGDEQF
clone size: .; V gene: TRBV7-9; J gene: TRBJ2-7; CDR3 protein: ASSLSNSAGYEQY
clone size: .; V gene: TRBV2; J gene: TRBJ2-3; CDR3 protein: ASSPGQREGSDTQY
clone size: .; V gene: TRBV30; J gene: TRBJ1-2; CDR3 protein: AWSLYRGTYGYT
clone size: few; V gene: TRBV4-1; J gene: TRBJ2-7; CDR3 protein: ASSQDRGFLGQGRCEQY
clone size: once; V gene: TRBV20-1; J gene: TRBJ1-4; CDR3 protein: SASRGKLF
clone size: .; V gene: TRBV11-2; J gene: TRBJ2-7; CDR3 protein: ASSDRAVSYEQY
clone size: .; V gene: TRBV11-3; J gene: TRBJ1-4; CDR3 protein: ASSFQGGEKLF
clone size: .; V gene: TRBV30; J gene: TRBJ2-2; CDR3 protein: AWSVSATSTGELF
clone size: .; V gene: TRBV19; J gene: TRBJ1-5; CDR3 protein: ASSIVGGGRGNQPQH
clone size: once; V gene: TRBV19; J gene: TRBJ1-6; CDR3 protein: ASSNDWGLGSSPLH
clone size: once; V gene: TRBV24-1; J gene: TRBJ2-1; CDR3 protein: ATSVYGTSGNEQF
clone size: .; V gene: TRBV12-5; J gene: TRBJ2-2; CDR3 protein: ASGPLSGTAGGELF
clone size: .; V gene: TRBV7-3; J gene: TRBJ2-7; CDR3 protein: ASSLTENYEQY
clone size: .; V gene: TRBV3-1/TRBV3-2; J gene: TRBJ1-2; CDR3 protein: ASSLLGENNYGYT
clone size: .; V gene: TRBV7-9; J gene: TRBJ1-2; CDR3 protein: ASSHQGQGGYGYT
clone size: .; V gene: TRBV23-1; J gene: TRBJ2-7; CDR3 protein: ASNFQPGQRRSEQY
clone size: .; V gene: TRBV2; J gene: TRBJ2-1; CDR3 protein: ASRIKTSGEQF
clone size: .; V gene: TRBV3-1/TRBV3-2; J gene: TRBJ1-3; CDR3 protein: ASSDDFTSGNTIY
clone size: .; V gene: TRBV29-1; J gene: TRBJ1-2; CDR3 protein: SALIPGGYGYT
clone size: many; V gene: TRBV5-1; J gene: TRBJ2-7; CDR3 protein: ASGPSSSGSGRQY
clone size: .; V gene: TRBV30; J gene: TRBJ1-5; CDR3 protein: AWSPGGSNQPQH
clone size: many; V gene: TRBV6-6; J gene: TRBJ2-5; CDR3 protein: ASSLEAGVGWRETQY
clone size: .; V gene: TRBV15; J gene: TRBJ2-2; CDR3 protein: ATSSARRVGELF
clone size: .; V gene: TRBV27; J gene: TRBJ2-2; CDR3 protein: ASSLREADTGELF
clone size: .; V gene: TRBV27; J gene: TRBJ2-7; CDR3 protein: ASSLLGDEQY
clone size: .; V gene: TRBV7-2; J gene: TRBJ2-7; CDR3 protein: ASSFEAGREQY
clone size: .; V gene: TRBV5-6; J gene: TRBJ1-2; CDR3 protein: ASSLFRGGANYGYT
clone size: .; V gene: TRBV2; J gene: TRBJ1-5; CDR3 protein: ASRPGQGSRKGNQPQH
clone size: .; V gene: TRBV5-4; J gene: TRBJ1-2; CDR3 protein: ASSSDVQGWDGYT
clone size: .; V gene: TRBV19; J gene: TRBJ2-5; CDR3 protein: ASSVKDSQETQY
clone size: .; V gene: TRBV19; J gene: TRBJ2-7; CDR3 protein: ASSIGRDSYEQY
clone size: .; V gene: TRBV30; J gene: TRBJ1-2; CDR3 protein: AETGTNYGYT
clone size: once; V gene: TRBV3-1/TRBV3-2; J gene: TRBJ2-4; CDR3 protein: ASSKLRASTNPGIQY
clone size: .; V gene: TRBV6-5; J gene: TRBJ1-1; CDR3 protein: ASRASGTEAF
clone size: few; V gene: TRBV29-1; J gene: TRBJ1-4; CDR3 protein: SGGQGRREKLF
clone size: .; V gene: TRBV30; J gene: TRBJ2-5; CDR3 protein: AWSLTGGVETQY
clone size: few; V gene: TRBV7-6; J gene: TRBJ1-6; CDR3 protein: ASKFRDNYNSPLH
clone size: few; V gene: TRBV7-9; J gene: TRBJ1-2; CDR3 protein: ASSQSTGGFYGYT
clone size: .; V gene: TRBV21-1; J gene: TRBJ2-7; CDR3 protein: ASSVRGPETYEQY
clone size: .; V gene: TRBV18; J gene: TRBJ1-4; CDR3 protein: ASSSRLGQLYEKLF
clone size: .; V gene: TRBV6-5; J gene: TRBJ2-5; CDR3 protein: ASSSGLAGAETQY
clone size: .; V gene: TRBV10-3; J gene: TRBJ2-1; CDR3 protein: AIRGRLAGDNEQF
clone size: .; V gene: TRBV18; J gene: TRBJ1-2; CDR3 protein: ASSPEGTQHT
clone size: .; V gene: TRBV5-5; J gene: TRBJ2-7; CDR3 protein: ASSPIHGGDEQY
clone size: .; V gene: TRBV10-3; J gene: TRBJ1-2; CDR3 protein: AIAGTGESGYT